The entry below describes one T cell receptor (beta chain). Its antigen is still unknown. No base qualities exist here, and no much larger clone lies one base off it. Germline trimming: 1 base from V, 2 bases from J; junction bases outside gene matches: 3. Per the germline V gene, SGHNT is the CDR1 and YENEEA is the CDR2. The CDR3 measures 16 amino acids from cysteine to phenylalanine. The retained sequence is limited to the CDR3, 48 bases, with the frame set at the first base. Each collaborating institution followed its own protocols to collect whole blood in K2EDTA tubes. For TCRbeta analysis, collaborators shipped samples as frozen whole blood, isolated PBMCs, or DNA extracted from either of those sample types. This sample stems from a study of blood T cell repertoires in COVID-19 (dated by TCRdb to the early 2020s). A note on the overall study: Samples from collaborators originated in the United States, Italy and Spain and spanned both the acute and convalescent phases of COVID-19. Samples were obtained from the ongoing ImmuneRACE study (first 160 participants) and from 1,254 subjects provided by 6 global collaborators. A de-identified subject ID, COVID-19 status, age in years and sex were almost always included in the sample metadata. The dataset comprised deeply sampled blood TCRbeta repertoires from subjects exposed to, actively infected with, or recovered from COVID-19. The repertoires were released in a freely available public database meant as a resource for research on the immune response to SARS-CoV-2. The material from the prospective study consisted of cDNA or gDNA derived from T cells, B-cell-depleted T cells, or PBMCs. HLA class I and class II types, where available, came from metadata supplied by the sample provider rather than from assay-based typing. Points the paper makes about the study in general: How much clinical and demographic metadata was included differed by source and by participant, and the metadata was provided uncurated.

TCRbeta CDR3 regions were amplified from genomic DNA by means of the immunoSEQ Assay, a bias-controlled multiplex PCR. In the original analysis: The number of nucleated cells in each sample was estimated by amplification of reference gene primers within the assay. To quantify the absolute abundance of each unique TCRbeta CDR3 rearrangement, sequence reads were collapsed and filtered. For each sample, productive Simpson clonality was calculated as the square root of Simpson's diversity index across productive rearrangements. As stored in TCRdb, this immuneACCESS dataset retains in-frame rearrangements with V and J assigned. A fraction of the clones does not appear; measured against another copy, unresolved V genes explain less than half of the discrepancy, and the remainder lacks a known reason. V, J and clone size are taken as reported in that table, and D and trimming were inferred from the DNA itself. The sample table lists about 87,000 clones, about 80% of them with a count of one. The ten largest clones capture roughly 2.1% of the sample.

Sequencing input: peripheral blood. The sequence links TRBV11-3 to TRBJ2-2; the junction holds 8 bases that match TRBD2. The source of this sequence is a woman between 70 and 85 years old with acute or convalescent COVID-19. The DNA reads as follows: TGTGCCAGCAGCTTAGCGGGGGGGACCAACACCGGGGAGCTGTTTTTT. This encodes CASSLAGGTNTGELFF.